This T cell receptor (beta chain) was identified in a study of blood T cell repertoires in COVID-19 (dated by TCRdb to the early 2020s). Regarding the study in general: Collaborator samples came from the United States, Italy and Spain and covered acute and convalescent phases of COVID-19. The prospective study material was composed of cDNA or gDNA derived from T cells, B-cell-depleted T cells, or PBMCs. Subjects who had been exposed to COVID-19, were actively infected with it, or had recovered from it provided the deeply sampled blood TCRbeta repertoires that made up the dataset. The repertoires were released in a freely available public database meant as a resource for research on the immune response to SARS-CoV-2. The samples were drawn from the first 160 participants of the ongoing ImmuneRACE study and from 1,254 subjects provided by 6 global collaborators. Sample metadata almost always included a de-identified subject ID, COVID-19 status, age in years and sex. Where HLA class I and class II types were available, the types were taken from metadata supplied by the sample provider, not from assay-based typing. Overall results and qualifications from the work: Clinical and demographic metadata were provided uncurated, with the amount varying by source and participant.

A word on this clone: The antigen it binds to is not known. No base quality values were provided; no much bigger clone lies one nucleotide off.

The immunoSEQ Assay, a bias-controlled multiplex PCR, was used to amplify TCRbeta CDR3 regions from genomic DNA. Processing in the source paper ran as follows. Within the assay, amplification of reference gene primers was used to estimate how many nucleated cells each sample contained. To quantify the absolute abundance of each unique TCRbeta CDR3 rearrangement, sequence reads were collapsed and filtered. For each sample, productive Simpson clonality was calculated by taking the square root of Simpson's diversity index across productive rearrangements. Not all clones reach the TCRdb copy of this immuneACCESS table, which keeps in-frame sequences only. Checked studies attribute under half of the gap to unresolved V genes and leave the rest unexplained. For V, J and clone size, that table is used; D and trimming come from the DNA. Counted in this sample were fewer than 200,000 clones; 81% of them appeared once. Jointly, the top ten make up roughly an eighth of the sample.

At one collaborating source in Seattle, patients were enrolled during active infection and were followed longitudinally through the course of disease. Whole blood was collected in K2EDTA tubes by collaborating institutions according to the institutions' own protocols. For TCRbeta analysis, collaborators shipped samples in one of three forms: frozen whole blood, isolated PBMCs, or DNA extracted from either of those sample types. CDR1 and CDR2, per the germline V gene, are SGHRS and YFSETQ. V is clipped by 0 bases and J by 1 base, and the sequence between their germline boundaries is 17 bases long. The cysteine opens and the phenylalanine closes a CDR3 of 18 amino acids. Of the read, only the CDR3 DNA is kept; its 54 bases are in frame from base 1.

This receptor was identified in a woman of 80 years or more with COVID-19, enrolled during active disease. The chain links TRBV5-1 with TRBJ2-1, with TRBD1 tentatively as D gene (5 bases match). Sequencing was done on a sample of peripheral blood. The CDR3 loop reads CASSLGGILKGSYNEQFF. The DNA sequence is TGCGCCAGCAGCTTGGGGGGCATCCTAAAGGGGTCCTACAATGAGCAGTTCTTC.